One T cell receptor (beta chain) is described in this entry. There is no known antigen for this receptor. No base quality values were provided; no much bigger clone lies one nucleotide off. Instead of sorted cells or RNA, genomic DNA extracted from peripheral blood served as the source for amplifying TCR beta rearrangements. Multiplex touch-down PCR with a mixed TRB-A/B primer pool was used to amplify rearranged TRB sequences covering the V, D and J segments. Illumina adapters and sample indices were attached to the amplicons in two consecutive PCR reactions using Phusion HS II polymerase. After gel purification with the NucleoSpin Gel and PCR Clean-up kit, the amplicons were checked using Qubit and an Agilent 2100 Bioanalyzer. Libraries were sequenced on an Illumina MiSeq using 600-cycle, single-indexed, paired-end runs. The study's processing was this. TRB sequences were processed with MiXCR versions 2.12 and 3.0.5. Each unique CDR3 nucleotide sequence was treated as one clone, and only productive sequences with two or more reads were kept. The repertoire metrics were Shannon diversity, evenness, clonality (defined as one minus evenness), and alpha-parameterized diversity profiles covering alpha 0 to 5. The IGoR algorithm was used to calculate generation probabilities for clones in the paired samples taken before and after chemotherapy. In-frame beta chains were kept once TCRdb had trimmed the public reads at Q25 with fastp and called clones with MiXCR. When rows share a CDR3 protein, they turn into one entry using the most common DNA and genes. What appears here as the V and J calls and clone size reflects TCRdb's work, not the paper's. The sample records roughly 8,200 distinct CDR3 sequences, 25% to 40% of which are singletons. Of the sample, roughly 10% falls within the top ten clones.

This sample was taken from a study of T cell repertoires in aging, cancer and after chemotherapy (dated by TCRdb to between 2018 and 2021). As for the study more broadly: Six donor age groups were covered, ranging from 30 or younger up to 70 or older, and each group contained at least three individuals. Control TCR repertoires from healthy donors were recorded over several months to years, and clear clonal overlap was observed across re-sampling. The full dataset contained several million TCR reads. Peripheral blood TCR beta repertoires from healthy donors and cancer patients were profiled to examine immunoaging and T cell reconstitution after chemotherapy. A cohort of 218 cancer patients (about 93 with hematological and some 120 with solid cancers) was assembled, and approximately 95 healthy donors were included as a reference group. General conclusions and limits of the study: According to the authors, the repertoire data do not permit conclusions about immunological memory after chemotherapy. In both cancer cohorts, median generation probability rose over the chemotherapy interval, which suggests that the repertoire was reconstituted through rebound thymic output. Significantly lower blood TCR diversity and higher clonality were observed in untreated patients with hematological or solid cancers than in age-matched healthy donors. In healthy donors, the decline in TCR diversity with age was mainly explained by loss of richness, whereas in cancer patients loss of evenness was also found to contribute.

The germline V gene provides CDR1 SGHDT and CDR2 YYEEEE. V ends up 5 bases short and J 4 bases short, with an unmatched junction base count of 10. Reading from cysteine to phenylalanine, the CDR3 counts 16 amino acids. Of the read, only the CDR3 DNA is kept; its 48 bases are in frame from base 1. The TCR sequence derives from a human donor in good health. The chain employs TRBV5-6 and TRBJ1-4; 8 middle bases align to TRBD1. The sample consisted of blood. In nucleotide form, the sequence is TGTGCCAGCAGTCAGGGCCCGGGACAGGTTAATGAAAAACTGTTTTTT. It is translated as CASSQGPGQVNEKLFF.